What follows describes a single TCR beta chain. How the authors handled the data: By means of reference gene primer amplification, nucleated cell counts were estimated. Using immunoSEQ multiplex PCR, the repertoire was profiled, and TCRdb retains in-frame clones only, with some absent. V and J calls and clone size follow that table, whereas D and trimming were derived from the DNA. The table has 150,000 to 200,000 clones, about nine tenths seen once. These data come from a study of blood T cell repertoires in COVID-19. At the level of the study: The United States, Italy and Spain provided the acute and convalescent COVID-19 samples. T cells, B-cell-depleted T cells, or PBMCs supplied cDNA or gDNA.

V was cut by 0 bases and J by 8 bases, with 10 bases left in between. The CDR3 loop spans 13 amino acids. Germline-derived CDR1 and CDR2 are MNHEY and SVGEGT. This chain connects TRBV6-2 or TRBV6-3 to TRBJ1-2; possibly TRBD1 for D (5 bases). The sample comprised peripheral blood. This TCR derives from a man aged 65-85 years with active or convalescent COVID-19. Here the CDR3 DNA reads TGTGCCAGCAGTTACTCGTCAGGGTTCGGCTACACCTTC. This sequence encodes CASSYSSGFGYTF.